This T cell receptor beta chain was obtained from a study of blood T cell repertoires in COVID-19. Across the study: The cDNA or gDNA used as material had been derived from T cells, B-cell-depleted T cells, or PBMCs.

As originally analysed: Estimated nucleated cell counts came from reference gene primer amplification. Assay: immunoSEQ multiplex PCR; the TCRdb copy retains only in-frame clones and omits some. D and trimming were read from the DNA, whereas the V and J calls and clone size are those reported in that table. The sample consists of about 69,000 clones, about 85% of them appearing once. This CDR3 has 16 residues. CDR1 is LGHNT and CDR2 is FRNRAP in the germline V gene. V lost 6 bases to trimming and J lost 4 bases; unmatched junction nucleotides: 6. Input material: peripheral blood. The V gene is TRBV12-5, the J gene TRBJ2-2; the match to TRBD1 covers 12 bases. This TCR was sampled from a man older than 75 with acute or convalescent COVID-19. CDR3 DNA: TGTGCTAGTGGCGTCGGGACAGGGGGCATCACCGGGGAGCTGTTTTTT. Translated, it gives CASGVGTGGITGELFF.